This T cell receptor (beta chain) was found in a study of T cell responses to AZD1222 COVID-19 vaccine. Study results and caveats: Only after the peak T cell response were repertoires sampled. Baseline seropositives among AZD1222 recipients totaled only 5 to 7. Donors were mostly white British, more females; clonal diversity possibly underestimated.

Trimming took off 4 bases at V and 7 bases at J, with 11 bases between the two ends. The CDR3 covers 12 residues. Germline-derived CDR1 and CDR2 are MDHEN and SYDVKM. Regarding this clone: Its antigen is as yet unknown.

The protocol was immunoSEQ multiplex PCR, while the TCRdb copy is restricted to in-frame clones and leaves out a portion. Here the sample spans approximately 100,000 clones, 70% to 90% being singletons. The material sequenced was peripheral blood, taken on day 0 of MenACWY control vaccination. This chain links TRBV28 with TRBJ2-7, with D unclear. The TCR originated in an adult in good health. CDR3 sequence: CASSSRSHEQYF. The CDR3 nucleotides read TGTGCCAGCAGTTCAAGGTCGCATGAGCAGTACTTC.